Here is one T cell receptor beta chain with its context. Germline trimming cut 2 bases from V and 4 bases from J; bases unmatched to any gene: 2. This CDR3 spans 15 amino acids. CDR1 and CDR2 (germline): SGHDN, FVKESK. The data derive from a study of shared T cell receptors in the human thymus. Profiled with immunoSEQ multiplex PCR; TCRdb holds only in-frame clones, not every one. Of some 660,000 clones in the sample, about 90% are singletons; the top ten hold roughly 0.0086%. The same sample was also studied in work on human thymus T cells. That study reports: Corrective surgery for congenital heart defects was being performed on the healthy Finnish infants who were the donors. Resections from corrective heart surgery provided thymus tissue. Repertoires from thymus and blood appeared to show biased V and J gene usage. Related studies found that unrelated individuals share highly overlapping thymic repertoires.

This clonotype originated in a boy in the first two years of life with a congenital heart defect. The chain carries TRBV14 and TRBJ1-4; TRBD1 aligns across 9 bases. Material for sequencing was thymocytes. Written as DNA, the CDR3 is TGTGCCAGCAGCCAAACAGGGGGCTATAATGAAAAACTGTTTTTT. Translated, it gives CASSQTGGYNEKLFF.